A single sample is the source of the 30 T cell receptor beta chains below, sequenced in a study of blood T cell repertoires in COVID-19. Generated by immunoSEQ multiplex PCR, the TCRdb table keeps only in-frame clones and is missing some. The repertoire holds more than 200,000 clones, around 86% seen once, with over 4% in the top ten. The sequenced sample consisted of peripheral blood. The receptors shown here come from a woman in her fifties or sixties with COVID-19, enrolled during active disease.

CDR3 DNA sequence: TGCGCCAGCAGCTACCAGGGGCCGTGGGACAATGAGCAGTTCTTC. Protein sequence: CASSYQGPWDNEQFF. The genes are TRBV5-1 and TRBJ2-1; D possibly corresponds to TRBD1 (6 bases). V lost 3 bases, J lost 5 bases, and 15 bases lay in between. The CDR3 loop spans 15 amino acids. Per the germline V gene, CDR1 is SGHRS and CDR2 is YFSETQ. Based on the CDR3 plus reference TRBV5-1 and TRBJ2-1, the full variable domain is KAGVTQTPRYLIKTRGQQVTLSCSPISGHRSVSWYQQTPGQGLQFLFEYFSETQRNKGNFPGRFSGRQFSNSRSEMNVSTLELGDSALYLCASSYQGPWDNEQFFGPGTRLTVL.

This chain links TRBV6-6 with TRBJ1-1; D uncertain. V was trimmed by 8 bases and J by 0 bases, leaving 10 bases between them. From germline, CDR1 is MNHNY and CDR2 SVGAGI (reference sequence). CDR3 size: 13 residues. In DNA, the CDR3 is TGTGCCAGCCAAGATCAGATGAACACTGAAGCTTTCTTT. Translated, it gives CASQDQMNTEAFF.

The V gene is TRBV15, the J gene TRBJ2-7; 11 positions agree with TRBD2. This CDR3 spans 15 amino acids. V shed 0 bases, J shed 7 bases, and the junction held 5 bases outside the gene matches. Germline CDR1 and CDR2: LNHNV and YYDKDF (reference sequence). DNA for the CDR3: TGTGCCACCAGCAGAGAACTAGCGGGAGTCGGGGAGCAGTACTTC. Its translation: CATSRELAGVGEQYF. Complete variable domain (other parts from reference TRBV15 and TRBJ2-7): DAMVIQNPRYQVTQFGKPVTLSCSQTLNHNVMYWYQQKSSQAPKLLFHYYDKDFNNEADTPDNFQSRRPNTSFCFLDIRSPGLGDTAMYLCATSRELAGVGEQYFGPGTRLTVT.

In its sample, this clone was seen once. This chain joins TRBV25-1 and TRBJ1-1, with a possible D match to TRBD1 (6 bases). V dropped 6 bases and J dropped 2 bases, with 13 bases sitting between them. The CDR3 contains 14 residues. The germline gives CDR1 MGHDK, CDR2 SYGVNS. The CDR3 DNA follows: TGTGCCAGCAGCGTTGGACAGCTTAACACTGAAGCTTTCTTT. It codes for CASSVGQLNTEAFF.

This clone was detected only once. The chain links TRBV5-1 to TRBJ2-3, with D perhaps matching TRBD1 (6 bases). CDR3 length equals 14 residues. V lost 6 bases and J lost 5, with 16 bases in between. Germline V gene data show CDR1 as SGHRS and CDR2 as YFSETQ. CDR3 in amino acids: CASMANRAKDTQYF. The CDR3 bases are TGCGCCAGCATGGCGAACAGGGCGAAAGATACGCAGTATTTT.

This clone was seen only a few times. The chain has TRBV5-1 and TRBJ1-2; 7 bases agree with TRBD1. Per germline, CDR1 SGHRS and CDR2 YFSETQ. V shed 4 bases and J 8 bases; nucleotides not matched to a gene: 8. CDR3 length equals 13 residues. In DNA, the CDR3 is TGCGCCAGCAGCGAGGGACAGTTATCGGGCTACACCTTC. It codes for CASSEGQLSGYTF. The full variable domain, rest sourced from reference TRBV5-1 and TRBJ1-2, is KAGVTQTPRYLIKTRGQQVTLSCSPISGHRSVSWYQQTPGQGLQFLFEYFSETQRNKGNFPGRFSGRQFSNSRSEMNVSTLELGDSALYLCASSEGQLSGYTFGSGTRLTVV.

The rearrangement links TRBV14 to TRBJ1-2, with 8 bases fitting TRBD1. The junction had 3 bases not matched to a gene; V was cut back by 4 bases and J by 2 bases. The CDR3 consists of 14 residues. CDR1 and CDR2 (germline): SGHDN, FVKESK. The CDR3 DNA follows: TGTGCCAGCAGCCGAGGACAGGGCAACTATGGCTACACCTTC. Its protein is CASSRGQGNYGYTF. Filled out from reference TRBV14 and TRBJ1-2, the complete variable domain reads EAGVTQFPSHSVIEKGQTVTLRCDPISGHDNLYWYRRVMGKEIKFLLHFVKESKQDESGMPNNRFLAERTGGTYSTLKVQPAELEDSGVYFCASSRGQGNYGYTFGSGTRLTVV.

The genes are TRBV7-2 and TRBJ1-4, with D hard to call. The CDR3 has 16 amino acids. V was shortened by 4 bases and J by 4 bases, with 16 bases between the two germline ends. Germline loops: CDR1 SGHTA, CDR2 FQGNSA. Written as DNA, the CDR3 is TGTGCCAGCAGCTCCCAAGTGGGCAGGAATAATGAAAAACTGTTTTTT. It codes for CASSSQVGRNNEKLFF.

The J gene is TRBJ1-1, the V gene TRBV11-2; D unresolved. CDR1 SGHAT and CDR2 FQNNGV come from the germline V gene. The CDR3 has 13 amino acids. V was cut by 5 bases and J by 1 base, with 8 bases left in between. Written as DNA, the CDR3 is TGTGCCAGCAGCGTACAGTCGAACACTGAAGCTTTCTTT. It yields the protein CASSVQSNTEAFF.

The rearrangement uses TRBV4-1 and TRBJ2-1; 11 bases line up with TRBD2. V dropped 0 bases and J dropped 7; count of bases not matched to a gene: 8. CDR1 and CDR2 (germline): MGHRA, YSYEKL. CDR3 length equals 17 residues. The CDR3 DNA follows: TGCGCCAGCAGCCAAGATTTAGGGCTAGCGGGAGGTAATGAGCAGTTCTTC. Translated: CASSQDLGLAGGNEQFF.

The CDR3 loop is CASSAGGRKTEAFF. The CDR3 nucleotides read TGCGCCAGCAGTGCCGGGGGAAGGAAAACTGAAGCTTTCTTT. The chain employs TRBV10-1 and TRBJ1-1, with D possibly matching TRBD1 (5 bases). Trimming left V 4 bases short and J 5 bases short, with 14 bases between. Germline V lookup: CDR1 WNHNN, CDR2 SYGVQD (reference sequence). This CDR3 spans 14 amino acids.

This chain joins TRBV10-3 and TRBJ2-1, with TRBD2 matching 11 bases. The CDR3 has 16 amino acids. Germline V gene sequence: CDR1 ENHRY, CDR2 SYGVKD. The trim removed 2 bases at V and 4 bases at J, leaving 4 bases unmatched. DNA of the CDR3: TGTGCCATCAGTGAGACCGGGACTAGCGGATACAATGAGCAGTTCTTC. It is translated as CAISETGTSGYNEQFF.

The genes are TRBV9 and TRBJ2-2; 11 nucleotides agree with TRBD2. With 3 bases clipped from V and 7 bases from J, the junction kept 2 bases outside the gene matches. Germline CDR1 reads SGDLS; CDR2 reads YYNGEE. CDR3 size: 14 residues. The CDR3, as DNA: TGTGCCAGCAGCGCCGGACTAGCGGGCGGGGAGCTGTTTTTT. Amino acids: CASSAGLAGGELFF.

This chain joins TRBV29-1 and TRBJ1-4, with TRBD1 as a possible D gene (5 bases). Germline V gives CDR1 SQVTM, CDR2 ANQGSEA. V lost 3 bases and J lost 8, with 7 bases in between. The length of the CDR3 is 11 residues. The CDR3 here is CSVERGEKLFF. The CDR3 nucleotides read TGCAGCGTTGAGCGGGGGGAAAAACTGTTTTTT. The variable domain in full, completed from reference TRBV29-1 and TRBJ1-4, reads SAVISQKPSRDICQRGTSLTIQCQVDSQVTMMFWYRQQPGQSLTLIATANQGSEATYESGFVIDKFPISRPNLTFSTLTVSNMSPEDSSIYLCSVERGEKLFFGSGTQLSVL.

The DNA of the CDR3 is TGCGCCAGCAGACTTAACGAGGAGTCACCCCTCCACTTT. This encodes CASRLNEESPLHF. The gene calls are TRBV5-1 and TRBJ1-6, with D uncertain. Trimming cost V 5 bases and J 10 bases, with 13 bases left between them. Germline V gene data show CDR1 as SGHRS and CDR2 as YFSETQ. The CDR3 extends over 13 amino acids.

This clone is a singleton in its sample. This chain uses TRBV28 with TRBJ1-2, with D tentatively TRBD1 (6 bases). The CDR3 is 15 residues long. V was cut by 5 bases and J by 6 bases, with 19 bases left in between. Germline CDR1 reads MDHEN; CDR2 reads SYDVKM. CDR3 region: CASSTFWAGADGYTF. The DNA of the CDR3 is TGTGCCAGCAGTACTTTTTGGGCAGGGGCAGATGGCTACACCTTC.

The chain is built from TRBV6-5 and TRBJ1-2; D is ambiguous. Trimming shortened V by 4 bases and J by 8 bases, and 17 bases separated the two germline ends. CDR3 length: 14 amino acids. Germline V gives CDR1 MNHEY, CDR2 SVGAGI. CDR3 sequence (DNA): TGTGCCAGCAGTTCCGCGGGAGCCCTATGGGGCTACACCTTC. Residues: CASSSAGALWGYTF.

This rearrangement joins TRBV27 to TRBJ1-2; D uncertain. The CDR3 covers 14 residues. V lost 2 bases and J 7 bases, leaving 14 bases between the germline ends. The V gene's germline CDR1 is MNHEY and CDR2 SMNVEV (reference sequence). The CDR3 spells CASSLVRAGGGYTF. The CDR3 nucleotides are TGTGCCAGCAGTTTAGTAAGGGCGGGCGGTGGCTACACCTTC.

The CDR3 sequence: CASSHPTSGRREELFF. The CDR3 DNA reads as TGTGCCAGCAGTCACCCGACTAGCGGGAGACGAGAGGAGCTGTTTTTT. The chain uses TRBV28 and TRBJ2-2, with 12 bases that match TRBD2. CDR3 length: 16 residues. The V gene end was trimmed by 5 bases and the J gene end by 10 bases; junction bases not matched to a gene: 11. The germline V gene has CDR1 MDHEN and CDR2 SYDVKM.

In regard to this clone: The limits of the CDR3 on the DNA are not certain, so only TCRdb's listed CDR3 is given. The CDR3 spells CASSSTLGGADTQYF. The J gene is TRBJ2-3, the V gene TRBV7-7; TRBD2, the D gene given by the table, was not confirmed from the DNA. From its first to its last residue, the CDR3 has 15 amino acids. Germline CDR1 reads SSHAT; CDR2 reads FNYEAQ (reference sequence).

The chain links TRBV29-1 to TRBJ2-3, with D possibly matching TRBD2 (6 bases). CDR3 size: 14 residues. Trimming stripped 7 bases from V and 4 bases from J, with 18 bases between. The germline CDR1 and CDR2 sequences are SQVTM and ANQGSEA. CDR3 in amino acids: CSAPGDFIADTQYF. In nucleotides, the CDR3 is TGCAGCGCGCCGGGGGACTTTATCGCAGATACGCAGTATTTT.

This clone was detected a few times. The J gene is TRBJ1-5, the V gene TRBV7-6; D gene unclear. CDR1 is SGHVS and CDR2 is FNYEAQ in the germline V gene. The CDR3 contains 15 residues. V was shortened by 1 base and J by 0 bases, with 7 bases between the two germline ends. The CDR3 sequence is CASSLGRGSNQPQHF. In DNA form, the CDR3 reads TGTGCCAGCAGCTTAGGTCGGGGTAGCAATCAGCCCCAGCATTTT.

The chain carries TRBV6-5 and TRBJ2-7; maybe TRBD2 (6 bases). Trimming cost V 5 bases and J 0 bases, with 11 bases left between them. Germline CDR1 MNHEY, CDR2 SVGAGI. The CDR3 loop spans 14 amino acids. The CDR3 region is CASSNTGSSYEQYF. The CDR3 nucleotides are TGTGCCAGCAGTAACACCGGGAGCTCCTACGAGCAGTACTTC.

Of note for this clone: The sample has other DNA sequences that encode this CDR3 too. This chain joins TRBV4-2 and TRBJ2-1; D gene ambiguous. The germline V gene encodes CDR1 LGHNA and CDR2 YNFKEQ. V was pared by 0 bases and J by 9 bases, with 15 bases between. The CDR3 contains 15 residues. The chain's CDR3 is CASSQDGAPPPEQFF. CDR3 in DNA: TGTGCCAGCAGCCAAGATGGAGCGCCACCCCCTGAGCAGTTCTTC.

The chain joins TRBV5-1 to TRBJ2-2; 9 nucleotides agree with TRBD2. With V trimmed by 4 bases and J by 7 bases, 11 bases remained unmatched. CDR3 size: 16 residues. The germline CDR1 and CDR2 sequences are SGHRS and YFSETQ. The CDR3 nucleotides are TGCGCCAGCAGCCCTCGGACTAGCGCCCCGCTCGGGGAGCTGTTTTTT. Its translation: CASSPRTSAPLGELFF.

CDR3 region: CASIGGSFSYNEQFF. The CDR3 coding sequence is TGTGCCAGTATAGGGGGTTCCTTCTCCTACAATGAGCAGTTCTTC. The J gene is TRBJ2-1, the V gene TRBV19; tentatively, D is TRBD1 (6 bases). The CDR3 is 15 residues long. V lost 7 bases and J 0 bases, leaving 13 bases between the germline ends. CDR1 and CDR2 (germline): LNHDA, SQIVND (reference sequence).

V is TRBV7-3 and J is TRBJ2-3, with a tentative D call TRBD2 (5 bases). The CDR3 runs to 15 residues. Trimming took 4 bases from V and 1 from J, leaving 12 bases between them. The V gene's germline CDR1 is SGHTA and CDR2 FQGTGA. CDR3 in DNA: TGTGCCAGCAGCTCCGCCGGGCGGGGCACAGATACGCAGTATTTT. It is translated as CASSSAGRGTDTQYF.

This clone occurred once. J is TRBJ2-5 and V is TRBV3-1 (or the pseudogene TRBV3-2), with D perhaps TRBD2 (6 bases). The germline V and J ends were trimmed by 1 base and 6 bases, with 15 bases remaining between them. CDR1 LGHDT and CDR2 YNNKEL come from the germline V gene (reference sequence). The CDR3 has 15 residues. The CDR3 is CASSQGGGIGQTQYF. The CDR3 DNA reads TGTGCCAGCAGCCAAGGGGGCGGGATAGGGCAGACCCAGTACTTC.

This chain joins TRBV19 and TRBJ2-1; 10 bases match TRBD2. CDR3 length: 17 amino acids. V dropped 5 bases and J dropped 4; count of bases not matched to a gene: 11. Germline V lookup: CDR1 LNHDA, CDR2 SQIVND (reference sequence). CDR3 protein: CASSLSLAGEVYNEQFF. In DNA, the CDR3 is TGTGCCAGTAGTCTTTCCCTAGCGGGAGAGGTATACAATGAGCAGTTCTTC. Drawing the rest from reference TRBV19 and TRBJ2-1, the complete variable domain is DGGITQSPKYLFRKEGQNVTLSCEQNLNHDAMYWYRQDPGQGLRLIYYSQIVNDFQKGDIAEGYSVSREKKESFPLTVTSAQKNPTAFYLCASSLSLAGEVYNEQFFGPGTRLTVL.

This clone has more than one count but fewer than ten. The chain recombines TRBV7-8 with TRBJ2-7, with 10 bases that match TRBD2. The CDR3 covers 19 residues. Trimming at V came to 4 bases and at J to 3 bases, leaving 18 bases not matched to a gene. The germline CDR1 and CDR2 sequences are SGHVS and FQNEAQ. CDR3 residues: CASSWARGQRLAGNYEQYF. In nucleotides, the CDR3 is TGTGCCAGCAGCTGGGCGAGAGGACAGAGACTAGCGGGTAACTACGAGCAGTACTTC. The full variable domain, rest sourced from reference TRBV7-8 and TRBJ2-7, is GAGVSQSPRYKVAKRGQDVALRCDPISGHVSLFWYQQALGQGPEFLTYFQNEAQLDKSGLPSDRFFAERPEGSVSTLKIQRTQQEDSAVYLCASSWARGQRLAGNYEQYFGPGTRLTVT.